The 14 T cell receptor beta chains below come from one sample, sequenced in a study of T-cell memory formation after mild COVID-19 (dated by TCRdb to about 2021). Libraries were prepared through 5' RACE. Sequencing took place on an Illumina NovaSeq 6000. TCRdb reprocessing: public reads trimmed at Q25 with fastp, clones called with MiXCR, in-frame beta chains kept. Each record represents a unique CDR3 protein, reported with the most common genes and DNA among its rows. This sample is represented by 150,000 to 200,000 distinct CDR3 sequences; around a third of them were singletons. Around 11% of the sample is in the top ten clones. The sequenced sample consisted of PBMCs or a T cell subset sorted from them (not recorded which). The receptors were sampled from an adult woman who had mild COVID-19 (a few samples of this study predate the infection). The sample titles of this study are shuffled in the database, so cell type and time point are left out; the donor was told from shared clones.

The chain links TRBV6-5 to TRBJ2-6, with D unresolved. The CDR3 totals 16 residues. Trimming cost V 7 bases and J 0 bases, with 13 bases left between them. Germline values: CDR1 MNHEY, CDR2 SVGAGI. The CDR3 coding sequence is TGTGCCAGCAAAATAACACCCTTCTCTGGGGCCAACGTCCTGACTTTC. Protein product: CASKITPFSGANVLTF.

The chain has TRBV4-3 and TRBJ2-1; D is undetermined. The germline gives CDR1 LGHNA, CDR2 YSLEER. The CDR3 has 15 amino acids. The V end was cut by 0 bases, the J end by 4 bases, with 10 bases between. For the CDR3, the DNA is TGCGCCAGCAGCCAAGAAAGGAGACTTTACAATGAGCAGTTCTTC. This sequence encodes CASSQERRLYNEQFF.

In this sample, this clonotype turned up a few times. CDR3: CASRTGTGDSEAFF. The DNA for the CDR3 is TGTGCCAGCAGAACCGGGACAGGGGATTCTGAAGCTTTCTTT. This chain joins TRBV6-5 and TRBJ1-1; TRBD1 matches 10 bases. The CDR3 runs to 14 residues. Germline assignment: CDR1 MNHEY and CDR2 SVGAGI. Germline trimming cut 6 bases from V and 6 bases from J; bases unmatched to any gene: 7.

This clonotype was seen at least ten times. The CDR3 spells CASSSSGRNVNEQYF. The CDR3, as DNA: TGTGCCAGCAGCTCCAGCGGGAGAAACGTCAACGAGCAGTACTTC. V usage is TRBV7-2 and J usage is TRBJ2-7; 8 nucleotides agree with TRBD2. J gave up 5 bases and V 4 bases, and 10 bases lay outside the gene matches. CDR3 length: 15 amino acids. CDR1 SGHTA and CDR2 FQGNSA come from the germline V gene.

This clonotype was counted many times. This CDR3 is CATSKGGDTDTQYF. Here the CDR3 DNA reads TGTGCCACCAGCAAGGGCGGAGACACAGATACGCAGTATTTT. The J gene is TRBJ2-3, the V gene TRBV15; no clear D. Germline V gene data show CDR1 as LNHNV and CDR2 as YYDKDF (reference sequence). V gave up 4 bases and J gave up 2 bases, with 10 bases separating them. This CDR3 has 14 amino acids.

This chain joins TRBV9 and TRBJ2-1; D tentatively reads TRBD1 or TRBD2 (5 bases each). Germline V CDR1 and CDR2: SGDLS, YYNGEE. The CDR3 spans 16 residues. V lost 4 bases, J lost 2 bases, and 16 bases lay in between. The DNA of the CDR3 is TGTGCCAGCAGCCCCCGGGGCTTCCGCCCCTACAATGAGCAGTTCTTC. Its translation: CASSPRGFRPYNEQFF.

This clonotype was seen a handful of times. V gene TRBV4-3 combines with J gene TRBJ2-7; D not certain. CDR1 is LGHNA and CDR2 is YSLEER in the germline V gene. This CDR3 has 15 amino acids. Trimming removed 0 bases from V and 6 bases from J, with 15 bases in between. The chain's CDR3 is CASSQEGQVLSEQYF. In DNA form, the CDR3 reads TGCGCCAGCAGCCAAGAGGGTCAGGTTCTGAGCGAGCAGTACTTC.

This chain uses TRBV5-1 with TRBJ1-1; D unclear. The CDR3 extends over 15 amino acids. CDR1 SGHRS and CDR2 YFSETQ come from the germline V gene. The V end lost 1 base, the J end lost 1 base, and 11 bases lay between the germline ends. The DNA for the CDR3 is TGCGCCAGCAGCTTGAATTTACAGACGAACACTGAAGCTTTCTTT. This translates into CASSLNLQTNTEAFF.

The chain is built from TRBV12-3 or TRBV12-4 and TRBJ1-1, with 9 bases that match TRBD1. The CDR3 runs to 14 residues. V lost 6 bases, J lost 3 bases, and 5 bases stayed unmatched. The CDR3, as DNA: TGTGCCAGCAGACTCCGGACAGGGGACACTGAAGCTTTCTTT. As protein: CASRLRTGDTEAFF.

This chain uses TRBV6-2 or TRBV6-3 with TRBJ2-7; D not certain. Germline CDR1 is MNHEY and CDR2 is SVGEGT. The V and J ends lost 7 bases and 0 bases respectively, with 10 bases between them. This CDR3 has 13 residues. The CDR3 coding sequence is TGTGCCAGCAAGGGAAAGGGCTCCTACGAGCAGTACTTC. Translating gives CASKGKGSYEQYF.

The chain links TRBV5-1 to TRBJ1-1; 8 nucleotides agree with TRBD1. The CDR3 sequence is 15 residues long. V lost 4 bases and J lost 4; bases outside the gene matches: 9. Germline V gives CDR1 SGHRS, CDR2 YFSETQ. The CDR3 spells CASSLRQGPATEAFF. The CDR3 DNA is TGCGCCAGCAGCCTACGACAGGGGCCGGCCACTGAAGCTTTCTTT.

This chain joins TRBV30 and TRBJ1-1; no clear D gene. Trimming cost V 1 base and J 1 base, with 7 bases left between them. The V gene's germline CDR1 is GTSNPN and CDR2 SVGIG (reference sequence). The CDR3 has 13 residues. The CDR3 loop is CAWSEGRNTEAFF. The CDR3 DNA sequence: TGTGCCTGGAGTGAGGGCCGGAACACTGAAGCTTTCTTT.

The V and J genes are TRBV11-1 and TRBJ1-1, with D hard to call. The germline V gene encodes CDR1 SGHAT and CDR2 FQDESV (reference sequence). V dropped 3 bases and J dropped 11 bases, with 10 bases sitting between them. The CDR3 extends over 11 amino acids. CDR3: CASSFKGKAFF. In DNA form, the CDR3 reads TGTGCCAGCAGCTTCAAGGGTAAGGCTTTCTTT.

The chain combines TRBV10-3 with TRBJ2-1, with 8 bases identical to TRBD2. The V gene end was trimmed by 5 bases and the J gene end by 4 bases; junction bases not matched to a gene: 4. There are 14 residues in the CDR3. Germline-derived CDR1 and CDR2 are ENHRY and SYGVKD. The CDR3 DNA follows: TGTGCCATCAGTAGCGGGAGAGTTTACAATGAGCAGTTCTTC. It codes for CAISSGRVYNEQFF.